These 24 T cell receptor beta chains came from one sample sequenced in a study of cytomegalovirus exposure and HLA in healthy donors. 13 Jbeta primers and 60 Vbeta primers were used for the PCR. Data came from immunoSEQ multiplex PCR; TCRdb stores just in-frame clones and leaves some out. Here the sample spans some 170,000 clones, roughly 70% being singletons. Input material: PBMCs. The receptors stem from a male donor in good health and CMV-seronegative.

The CDR3 protein is CASSTGTGNTF. Written as DNA, the CDR3 is TGTGCCAGTAGTACTGGGACAGGGAACACCTTC. The gene calls are TRBV19 and TRBJ1-2; 9 bases line up with TRBD1. The CDR3 spans 11 residues. The germline V gene encodes CDR1 LNHDA and CDR2 SQIVND (reference sequence). Trimming at V came to 4 bases and at J to 12 bases, leaving 3 bases not matched to a gene.

Note on this clone: Other DNA sequences of this sample code for an identical CDR3. This chain joins TRBV20-1 and TRBJ2-5, with a possible D match to TRBD2 (6 bases). Germline-derived CDR1 and CDR2 are DFQATT and SNEGSKA (reference sequence). V gave up 6 bases and J gave up 4 bases, with 9 bases separating them. The CDR3 has 11 amino acids. The CDR3 protein is CSALGGETQYF. CDR3 bases: TGCAGTGCCCTGGGGGGAGAGACCCAGTACTTC.

V gene TRBV7-9 combines with J gene TRBJ1-5; D might be TRBD1 (5 bases). The CDR3 consists of 15 residues. CDR1 and CDR2 from the germline V gene are SEHNR and FQNEAQ (reference sequence). With 6 bases removed from V and 3 bases from J, the gap between germline ends came to 15 bases. As DNA, the CDR3 is TGTGCCAGCAGTGGGGAGGGACGAATCAATCAGCCCCAGCATTTT. Encoded protein: CASSGEGRINQPQHF.

This rearrangement joins TRBV5-1 to TRBJ2-3; 12 bases line up with TRBD2. With 4 bases clipped from V and 2 bases from J, the junction kept 5 bases outside the gene matches. The CDR3 covers 16 residues. Germline V lookup: CDR1 SGHRS, CDR2 YFSETQ. The CDR3 region is CASSPRTSGDTDTQYF. CDR3 nucleotide sequence: TGCGCCAGCAGCCCGCGGACTAGCGGGGACACAGATACGCAGTATTTT.

This chain connects TRBV29-1 to TRBJ2-5, with 7 positions matching TRBD2. CDR3 size: 12 residues. The germline V gene encodes CDR1 SQVTM and CDR2 ANQGSEA. V shed 8 bases and J 0 bases; nucleotides not matched to a gene: 3. The DNA for the CDR3 is TGCAGCTTCGCGGGGGACCAAGAGACCCAGTACTTC. This gives the protein CSFAGDQETQYF.

DNA for the CDR3: TGTGCCAGCAGCTTAATCAGGGAAGGACCCCTTAGCAATCAGCCCCAGCATTTT. The encoded protein is CASSLIREGPLSNQPQHF. The chain recombines TRBV7-3 with TRBJ1-5; TRBD1 might be the D (5 bases). The germline V gene encodes CDR1 SGHTA and CDR2 FQGTGA. Deletions cut 1 base from V and 0 bases from J, with 16 bases between. The CDR3 is 18 amino acids.

The V gene is TRBV7-9, the J gene TRBJ2-3; D gene uncertain. CDR3 length: 16 amino acids. V gave up 4 bases and J gave up 0 bases, with 14 bases separating them. Germline loops: CDR1 SEHNR, CDR2 FQNEAQ (reference sequence). The CDR3: CASSSSSFPSTDTQYF. Written as DNA, the CDR3 is TGTGCCAGCAGCTCTTCGTCTTTCCCTAGCACAGATACGCAGTATTTT. Based on the CDR3 plus reference TRBV7-9 and TRBJ2-3, the full variable domain is DTGVSQNPRHKITKRGQNVTFRCDPISEHNRLYWYRQTLGQGPEFLTYFQNEAQLEKSRLLSDRFSAERPKGSFSTLEIQRTEQGDSAMYLCASSSSSFPSTDTQYFGPGTRLTVL.

CDR3 sequence reads: CASNVLADAYNEQFF. The CDR3 nucleotides are TGCGCCAGCAACGTACTAGCGGATGCCTACAATGAGCAGTTCTTC. The V gene is TRBV4-1, the J gene TRBJ2-1, with 8 bases identical to TRBD2. CDR1 and CDR2 (germline): MGHRA, YSYEKL. Losses at the gene ends were 7 bases for V and 2 bases for J; bases not matched to a gene: 7. There are 15 residues in the CDR3.

The V call is TRBV6-5, the J call TRBJ2-3; TRBD2 agrees at 7 bases. V trimming: 2 bases; J trimming: 8 bases; junction bases outside the gene matches: 7. The CDR3 consists of 14 residues. Germline CDR1 and CDR2: MNHEY and SVGAGI. The CDR3 sequence is CASSYGGRSGTQYF. The CDR3 region has the DNA TGTGCCAGCAGTTACGGCGGGAGATCCGGTACGCAGTATTTT.

V and J are TRBV27 and TRBJ2-7, with 7 bases that match TRBD2. V trimming: 5 bases; J trimming: 0 bases; junction bases outside the gene matches: 4. Per germline, CDR1 MNHEY and CDR2 SMNVEV (reference sequence). This CDR3 contains 14 residues. The CDR3: CASSPGLVSYEQYF. In DNA form, the CDR3 reads TGTGCCAGCAGTCCAGGACTAGTCTCCTACGAGCAGTACTTC.

This clone was seen a handful of times. The J gene is TRBJ2-7, the V gene TRBV20-1, with 8 positions matching TRBD1. V was clipped by 6 bases and J by 4 bases; unmatched bases: 2. This CDR3 is 11 amino acids long. Germline-derived CDR1 and CDR2 are DFQATT and SNEGSKA (reference sequence). DNA of the CDR3: TGCAGTGCACACAGGGGGTACGAGCAGTACTTC. The encoded protein is CSAHRGYEQYF.

This clone was recorded only once. Other DNA sequences within the sample encode an identical CDR3. Here the CDR3 reads CASSQGTGSNQPQHF. The CDR3 DNA sequence: TGCGCCAGCAGCCAAGGGACTGGAAGCAATCAGCCCCAGCATTTT. The genes are TRBV4-1 and TRBJ1-5; no firm D call. The V gene's germline CDR1 is MGHRA and CDR2 YSYEKL. Between the trimmed V and J ends, which lost 1 base and 1 base, there was a span of 8 bases. The CDR3 consists of 15 residues.

This clone was seen more than once but under ten times. The V call is TRBV5-1, the J call TRBJ2-3, with D uncertain. Per the germline V gene, CDR1 is SGHRS and CDR2 is YFSETQ. Trimming removed 3 bases at V and 0 bases at J, with 5 bases between. The CDR3 consists of 13 residues. CDR3 residues: CASSSPSTDTQYF. The CDR3 DNA is TGCGCCAGCAGCTCTCCTAGCACAGATACGCAGTATTTT.

In this sample, this clone turned up a few times. The chain recombines TRBV15 with TRBJ1-5; 8 bases map to TRBD1. Germline V lookup: CDR1 LNHNV, CDR2 YYDKDF (reference sequence). V lost 5 bases and J lost 6; bases outside the gene matches: 9. The CDR3 is 15 amino acids. The CDR3 bases are TGTGCCACCAGCGGATCAGGGGGCACCGGTCAGCCCCAGCATTTT. This gives the protein CATSGSGGTGQPQHF.

The chain is built from TRBV10-1 and TRBJ1-1, with D perhaps TRBD1 (6 bases). CDR3 length equals 22 residues. Germline loops: CDR1 WNHNN, CDR2 SYGVQD (reference sequence). The V end lost 0 bases, the J end lost 4 bases, and 33 bases lay between the germline ends. CDR3 loop: CASSESTNPLPGDRVGGTEAFF. The CDR3 coding sequence is TGCGCCAGCAGTGAGTCCACAAATCCGCTCCCAGGGGATCGGGTCGGAGGCACTGAAGCTTTCTTT.

The chain recombines TRBV30 with TRBJ1-3; possible D gene TRBD1, 5 bases. V was clipped by 0 bases and J by 3 bases, with 12 bases between them. The length of the CDR3 is 15 residues. Looked up from germline, CDR1 is GTSNPN and CDR2 is SVGIG (reference sequence). The chain's CDR3 is CAWSVKGVGGNTIYF. The CDR3 DNA reads as TGTGCCTGGAGTGTAAAAGGGGTTGGTGGAAACACCATATATTTT.

This chain connects TRBV30 to TRBJ1-6, with D perhaps matching TRBD1 (5 bases). V was trimmed by 2 bases and J by 2 bases, leaving 13 bases between them. CDR1 and CDR2 from the germline V gene are GTSNPN and SVGIG (reference sequence). The CDR3 has 16 residues. CDR3 bases: TGTGCCTGGAGTCGACCAGGGAACCCCTATAATTCACCCCTCCACTTT. Protein sequence: CAWSRPGNPYNSPLHF.

The chain joins TRBV18 to TRBJ2-2; 11 bases line up with TRBD2. V shed 6 bases and J 4 bases; nucleotides not matched to a gene: 19. This CDR3 is built from 20 residues. Germline-derived CDR1 and CDR2 are KGHSH and LQKENI. In DNA, the CDR3 is TGTGCCAGCTCCCCTCCCGGAGGCCTAGCGGGAGGCGGTCGCACCGGGGAGCTGTTTTTT. As protein: CASSPPGGLAGGGRTGELFF. The variable domain in full, completed from reference TRBV18 and TRBJ2-2, reads NAGVMQNPRHLVRRRGQEARLRCSPMKGHSHVYWYRQLPEEGLKFMVYLQKENIIDESGMPKERFSAEFPKEGPSILRIQQVVRGDSAAYFCASSPPGGLAGGGRTGELFFGEGSRLTVL.

Of note for this clone: One end of the junction varies from germline; a read error may be responsible. The rearrangement joins TRBV6-5 to TRBJ1-1; D unclear. The germline gives CDR1 MNHEY, CDR2 SVGAGI. The CDR3 covers 15 residues. In nucleotides, the CDR3 is TGTGCCGGCAGTTACATACAGAAATTGAACACTGAAGCTTTCTTT. It yields the protein CAGSYIQKLNTEAFF.

The CDR3, as DNA: TGCGCCAGCAGCCTCACAGCGGGGGGACTCACAGATACGCAGTATTTT. Its translation: CASSLTAGGLTDTQYF. The genes are TRBV5-1 and TRBJ2-3, with 9 bases lining up with TRBD2. The CDR3 length is 16 residues. Germline CDR1 and CDR2: SGHRS and YFSETQ. Germline trimming cut 4 bases from V and 2 bases from J; bases unmatched to any gene: 8.

The rearrangement joins TRBV7-2 to TRBJ2-2, with 8 positions matching TRBD1. Trimming cost V 5 bases and J 4 bases; bases outside gene matches: 3. This CDR3 has 14 amino acids. Germline CDR1 and CDR2: SGHTA and FQGNSA. The CDR3 nucleotides read TGTGCCAGCAGCCCACAGGGGGGCACCGGGGAGCTGTTTTTT. This translates into CASSPQGGTGELFF. Full variable domain (remainder filled in from reference TRBV7-2 and TRBJ2-2): GAGVSQSPSNKVTEKGKDVELRCDPISGHTALYWYRQSLGQGLEFLIYFQGNSAPDKSGLPSDRFSAERTGGSVSTLTIQRTQQEDSAVYLCASSPQGGTGELFFGEGSRLTVL.

The chain is built from TRBV28 and TRBJ2-7, with 12 bases matching TRBD2. Germline V gives CDR1 MDHEN, CDR2 SYDVKM. The CDR3 runs 17 residues. After removal of 5 bases from V and 6 bases from J, the junction contained 14 bases not matched to a gene. The CDR3 protein is CASSPGTSGWRGAEQYF. The CDR3 coding sequence is TGTGCCAGCAGTCCCGGGACTAGCGGGTGGAGAGGGGCCGAGCAGTACTTC.

The chain has TRBV6-5 and TRBJ2-1; D is perhaps TRBD2 (5 bases). V shed 4 bases and J shed 5 bases, with 18 bases lying between them. Per the germline V gene, CDR1 is MNHEY and CDR2 is SVGAGI. The CDR3 spans 16 residues. CDR3 bases: TGTGCCAGCAGTTCCAGCACTAGAGATACCGACAATGAGCAGTTCTTC. Translating gives CASSSSTRDTDNEQFF.

The chain is built from TRBV7-3 and TRBJ2-1, with D tentatively TRBD1 (6 bases). This CDR3 spans 14 amino acids. CDR1 is SGHTA and CDR2 is FQGTGA in the germline V gene. Between the trimmed V and J ends, which lost 2 bases and 5 bases, there was a span of 10 bases. The CDR3 nucleotides are TGTGCCAGCAGCTTATTGGGGACACACAATGAGCAGTTCTTC. Its protein is CASSLLGTHNEQFF.